This TCR beta chain was sequenced in a study of T cell responses to AZD1222 COVID-19 vaccine. Concerning this clone: Its specificity is unknown.

The V end lost 3 bases, the J end lost 1 base, and 14 bases lay between the germline ends. The CDR3 totals 15 residues. The germline V gene encodes CDR1 SGDLS and CDR2 YYNGEE. Produced via immunoSEQ multiplex PCR; TCRdb's table is partial and in-frame only. The sample includes some 200,000 clones, roughly 91% of them seen just once. Study results and limitations: Only 5 or 6 AZD1222 recipients were seropositive at baseline.

Pooling covered second doses at about 4 or about 12 weeks. The specimen comprised peripheral blood, sampled 28 days after the second AZD1222 dose. The receptor was isolated from an adult who received the AZD1222 COVID-19 vaccine. The V gene is TRBV9, the J gene TRBJ2-7, with D tentatively TRBD1 or TRBD2 (5 bases each). CDR3: CASSAGWDGSYEQYF. CDR3 in DNA: TGTGCCAGCAGCGCGGGTTGGGACGGGTCCTACGAGCAGTACTTC.